The rows below give T cell receptor beta chains drawn from one sample of a study of blood T cell repertoires in COVID-19. TCRdb's table, derived via immunoSEQ multiplex PCR, lists solely in-frame clones and lacks some. The table includes tens of thousands of clones, 75% to 90% detected once. The material sequenced was peripheral blood. These receptors were taken from a woman aged 55-69 years with COVID-19, enrolled during active disease. The CDR3 runs from the conserved cysteine through the conserved F or W. D genes are given only for firm matches. Clone size is shown for a subset of rows, as once, few, many or a class of expanded clone.

d_call	v_call	clone_size	j_call	cdr3_nt	cdr3_aa
TRBD2	TRBV6-5	.	TRBJ2-5	TGTGCCAGCAGGAACTTGCGGGGGGGGGAGACCCAGTACTTC	CASRNLRGGETQYF
TRBD1	TRBV24-1	.	TRBJ1-1	TGTGCCACCAGTAGTGGACAGGGTGAAGCTTTCTTT	CATSSGQGEAFF
.	TRBV2	.	TRBJ1-1	TGTGCCAGCAGTGGCCCTATAATGAACACTGAAGCTTTCTTT	CASSGPIMNTEAFF
.	TRBV7-9	.	TRBJ1-5	TGTGCCAGCAGCTTTAACTATAGCAATCAGCCCCAGCATTTT	CASSFNYSNQPQHF
TRBD2	TRBV28	.	TRBJ2-3	TGTGCCAGTCGGGGACTAGCGGGAGATACAGATACGCAGTATTTT	CASRGLAGDTDTQYF
TRBD1	TRBV15	.	TRBJ2-1	TGTGCCACCAGCAAGGGACAGGGCAATGAGCAGTTCTTC	CATSKGQGNEQFF
.	TRBV7-2	.	TRBJ2-1	TGTGCCAGCAGCCAGGTCGGGCGGGCCACAGGCGGGGATGAGCAGTTCTTC	CASSQVGRATGGDEQFF
TRBD1	TRBV29-1	.	TRBJ2-7	TGCAGCGTTGAGGAGACAGGGTACGAGCAGTACTTC	CSVEETGYEQYF
.	TRBV19	.	TRBJ2-1	TGTGCCAGTAGTACATCCCAAGGTGCGGTGGGTGAGCAGTTCTTC	CASSTSQGAVGEQFF
.	TRBV5-1	.	TRBJ1-2	TGCGCCAGCAGCTTAGGAACAGGGTACGATGGCTACACCTTC	CASSLGTGYDGYTF
TRBD2	TRBV19	.	TRBJ2-1	TGTGCCAGTAGTATAGGCCCCCCGGGACTAGCGGGACCTAATGAGCAGTTCTTC	CASSIGPPGLAGPNEQFF
TRBD2	TRBV24-1	.	TRBJ2-1	TGTGCCACCAGTGATTTCGGGACTACCTACAATGAGCAGTTCTTC	CATSDFGTTYNEQFF
TRBD1	TRBV12-3/TRBV12-4	.	TRBJ2-7	TGTGCCAGCAGTTTAGGACAGGGTTACGAGCAGTACTTC	CASSLGQGYEQYF
.	TRBV21-1	.	TRBJ2-5	TGTGCCAGCAGCAAAAGGTTATGGTCTACCGGGGAGACCCAGTACTTC	CASSKRLWSTGETQYF
.	TRBV11-3	.	TRBJ2-1	TGTGCCAGCAGCCCCTCCTCGAGGGTCTACAATGAGCAGTTCTTC	CASSPSSRVYNEQFF
TRBD2	TRBV6-5	.	TRBJ2-5	TGTGCCAGCAGTTACTCGAGCGGGGAGGAGACCCAGTACTTC	CASSYSSGEETQYF
.	TRBV19	few	TRBJ1-2	TGTGCCAGTACCCAGGGTTACGGCTACACCTTC	CASTQGYGYTF
TRBD1	TRBV5-1	.	TRBJ2-1	TGCGCCAGCAGTCGCTCCCCCGGGACAGGGACAAATGAGCAGTTCTTC	CASSRSPGTGTNEQFF
.	TRBV27	.	TRBJ2-2	TGTGCCAGCAGTTTATCAAAGGGGGCCGGGGAGCTGTTTTTT	CASSLSKGAGELFF
.	TRBV6-5	.	TRBJ1-6	TGTGCCAGCAGTTACAGCGGCAGCTATTCCTCACCCCTCCACTTT	CASSYSGSYSSPLHF